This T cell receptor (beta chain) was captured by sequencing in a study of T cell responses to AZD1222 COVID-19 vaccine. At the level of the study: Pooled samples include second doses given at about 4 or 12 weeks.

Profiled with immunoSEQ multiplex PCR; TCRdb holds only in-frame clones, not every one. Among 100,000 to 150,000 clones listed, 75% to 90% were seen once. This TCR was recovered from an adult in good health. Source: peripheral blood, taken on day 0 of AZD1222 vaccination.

The CDR3 DNA follows: TGTGCCAGCAGTGAAGTTGGGGGGGCAGACTCCTACGAGCAGTACTTC. The encoded protein is CASSEVGGADSYEQYF. The V call is TRBV25-1, the J call TRBJ2-7; perhaps TRBD2 as D (7 bases). V lost 2 bases and J lost 0, with 14 bases in between. Germline V lookup: CDR1 MGHDK, CDR2 SYGVNS. This CDR3 contains 16 residues.